This TCR beta chain was identified during a study of blood T cell repertoires in COVID-19. Study information: Samples taken during acute and convalescent COVID-19 were collected in the United States, Italy and Spain. PBMCs, B-cell-depleted T cells, or T cells were the source of the cDNA or gDNA that made up the material.

The germline gives CDR1 SNHLY, CDR2 FYNNEI. The CDR3 is 15 residues long. The V gene end was trimmed by 6 bases and the J gene end by 5 bases; junction bases not matched to a gene: 10. Authors' analysis steps: Using reference gene primer amplification, nucleated cell counts were estimated. Only in-frame clones appear in the TCRdb table, and some are missing; sequencing was by immunoSEQ multiplex PCR. That table supplies the V and J calls and clone size; D and trimming were determined from the DNA. Among 250,000 to 350,000 clones, 89% were seen once, and the ten largest hold around 12%. Sequenced sample: peripheral blood. This TCR derives from a woman in her sixties or seventies with acute or convalescent COVID-19. The genes are TRBV2 and TRBJ1-5; 7 bases are shared with TRBD1. The CDR3 protein is CASRGLTGLDQPQHF. The CDR3 region has the DNA TGTGCCAGCAGAGGGTTGACAGGGTTGGATCAGCCCCAGCATTTT.